This T cell receptor (beta chain) appears in the sequencing data of a study of blood T cell repertoires in COVID-19. Study as a whole: Researchers got acute and convalescent COVID-19 samples from the United States, Italy and Spain.

Individuals drawn from about 26 US areas were about 18 to 95 years old. Exposed study participants had met a COVID-19 case within 2 weeks before entry. From germline, CDR1 is MGHRA and CDR2 YSYEKL. V was cut by 2 bases and J by 5 bases, with 12 bases left in between. CDR3 size: 14 residues. Clones were read by immunoSEQ multiplex PCR, and TCRdb kept only the in-frame ones, dropping some. Seen here are more than 110,000 clones, 70% to 85% observed once, and the top ten hold 1.5% to 2%. Sequencing was performed on PBMCs or T cells enriched from blood (not recorded which). The TCR originated in a woman between 18 and 29 years old who had been exposed to COVID-19. This chain links TRBV4-1 with TRBJ2-5; D may be TRBD1 (6 bases). CDR3 sequence: CASSQSHREETQYF. The CDR3 DNA reads TGCGCCAGCAGCCAATCGCACAGGGAGGAGACCCAGTACTTC.